This paragraph reports one TCR beta chain. Its target is unknown. Trimming left V 3 bases short and J 3 bases short, with 18 bases between. The CDR3 contains 17 residues. In germline, CDR1 is LGHNT, CDR2 FRNRAP. The sample comes from a study of T cell responses to AZD1222 COVID-19 vaccine. Study observations and caveats: Only six people who got AZD1222 tested seropositive at baseline.

Second doses that came at about 4 or about 12 weeks were put together. TCRdb's copy holds only in-frame clones and misses some; the assay was immunoSEQ multiplex PCR. The repertoire holds tens of thousands of clones, with 92% as singletons. The sequence was obtained from an adult who received the AZD1222 COVID-19 vaccine. Material: peripheral blood, obtained 28 days after the second AZD1222 dose. The rearrangement links TRBV12-5 to TRBJ1-5, with D possibly being TRBD1 (5 bases). This chain's CDR3 is CASGFLPETAINQPQHF. In nucleotides, the CDR3 is TGTGCTAGTGGTTTCCTCCCCGAGACAGCGATCAATCAGCCCCAGCATTTT.